Following are 5 T cell receptor beta chains from one sample sequenced in a study of long-term antiretroviral therapy in people with HIV. This was the immunoSEQ v3.0 assay at survey level. TCRdb keeps only in-frame clones here, not all; method: immunoSEQ multiplex PCR. The table lists tens of thousands of clones, around 80% of them singletons. The sequenced sample was unsorted PBMCs, obtained 0.8 years after starting antiretroviral therapy. The receptors shown here come from a woman younger than 30 with HIV.

V usage is TRBV7-9 and J usage is TRBJ1-5; 7 bases are shared with TRBD1. The J segment lost 1 base and the V segment lost 4 bases, leaving 7 bases of the junction unmatched. Germline V CDR1 and CDR2: SEHNR, FQNEAQ (reference sequence). The CDR3 has 16 residues. Here the CDR3 reads CASSSLGTESNQPQHF. DNA for the CDR3: TGTGCCAGCAGCTCCTTAGGGACAGAGAGCAATCAGCCCCAGCATTTT.

The chain has TRBV6-5 and TRBJ2-1; unclear D gene. The germline CDR1 and CDR2 sequences are MNHEY and SVGAGI. Trimming shortened V by 2 bases and J by 9 bases, and 8 bases separated the two germline ends. The CDR3 consists of 12 residues. This CDR3 reads CASSYVGGEQFF. CDR3 DNA sequence: TGTGCCAGCAGTTACGTAGGTGGTGAGCAGTTCTTC.

V and J are TRBV5-1 and TRBJ2-2; TRBD2 is a possible D gene (7 bases). Trimming stripped 4 bases from V and 5 bases from J, with 15 bases between. The CDR3 loop spans 15 amino acids. Looked up from germline, CDR1 is SGHRS and CDR2 is YFSETQ. The CDR3 is CASSAEGGRTGELFF. CDR3 DNA sequence: TGCGCCAGCAGCGCGGAGGGGGGGAGGACCGGGGAGCTGTTTTTT.

The chain uses TRBV7-2 and TRBJ1-1; a possible D gene is TRBD1 (6 bases). CDR3 length: 14 amino acids. Between the trimmed V and J ends, which lost 1 base and 5 bases, there was a span of 11 bases. CDR1 and CDR2 from the germline V gene are SGHTA and FQGNSA. In DNA form, the CDR3 reads TGTGCCAGCAGCTTAGACTCCAGGGGAACTGAAGCTTTCTTT. The encoded protein is CASSLDSRGTEAFF.

The gene calls are TRBV29-1 and TRBJ2-3; tentative D call: TRBD2 (6 bases). Trimming cost V 4 bases and J 6 bases, with 20 bases left between them. CDR1 and CDR2 (germline): SQVTM, ANQGSEA. The CDR3 totals 15 residues. The chain's CDR3 is CSVGGSGSQLDTQYF. The CDR3 DNA follows: TGCAGCGTTGGGGGGAGCGGGTCCCAACTCGATACGCAGTATTTT.